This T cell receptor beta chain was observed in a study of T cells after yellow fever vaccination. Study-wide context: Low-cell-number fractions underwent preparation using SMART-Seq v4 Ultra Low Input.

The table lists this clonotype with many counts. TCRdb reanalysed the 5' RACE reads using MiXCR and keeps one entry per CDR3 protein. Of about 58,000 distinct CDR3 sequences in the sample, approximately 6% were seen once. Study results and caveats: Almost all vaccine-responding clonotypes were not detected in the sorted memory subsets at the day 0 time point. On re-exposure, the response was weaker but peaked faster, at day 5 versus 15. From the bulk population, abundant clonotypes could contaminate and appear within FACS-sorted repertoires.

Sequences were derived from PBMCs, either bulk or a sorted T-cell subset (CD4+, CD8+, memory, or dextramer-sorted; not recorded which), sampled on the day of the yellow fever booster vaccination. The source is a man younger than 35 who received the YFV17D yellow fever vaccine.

DNA for the CDR3: TGCAGCGTTGTGTGGGGCGAGACCCAGTACTTC. Amino acid sequence: CSVVWGETQYF. The rearrangement links TRBV29-1 to TRBJ2-5, with D possibly TRBD1 on 5 matching bases. This CDR3 has 11 residues. Germline CDR1 is SQVTM and CDR2 is ANQGSEA. Between the trimmed V and J ends, which lost 4 bases and 5 bases, there was a span of 8 bases.